This record concerns one T cell receptor (beta chain) sequence. This clonotype occurred many times. The clone's antigen remains unknown. No much larger clone exists at a distance of one base, and base qualities are not known. The time point tag for this specimen amounts to: newly diagnosed GD, antithyroid drugs for less than 3 months. RNA was extracted from PBMCs in TRIzol for both TCR sequencing and RNA sequencing. The diagnosis of Graves' disease followed American Thyroid Association guidelines. Patients were recruited from an endocrinology department in Xi'an, China. From each patient, approximately 10 milliliters of peripheral blood was collected into an EDTA anticoagulant tube. Ficoll Paque Plus density gradient separation was used to isolate PBMCs, and no further T cell sorting was performed. An Agilent 2100 Bioanalyzer and agarose gel were used to check RNA quality, and a NanoDrop 2000 was used to measure RNA concentration.

Library preparation was by multiplex PCR. The reads were generated on an Illumina HiSeq 4000. To build TCR beta libraries, CDR3 regions were amplified by Arm-PCR using iRepertoire HTBI primers. Gel purification was performed on PCR products prior to sequencing. The study's processing was this. A total of 62 TRBV and approximately 15 TRBJ segments were identified across samples and were used for gene usage analysis of CDR3 amino acid clonotypes. COPE and FqMerger were used to merge the filtered high-quality paired reads into contigs. Contigs were aligned with BLAST to IMGT TRBV, TRBD and TRBJ reference genes, and CDR3 was defined per IMGT. Clonotypes above 0.1% frequency were classified as highly expanded clones. Shannon entropy was used to measure repertoire diversity, and the Gini coefficient was used to measure V-J evenness. A clonotype was considered public if more than one individual shared it. The public reads were run again by TCRdb, first through fastp at Q25 and then through MiXCR, and only productive beta chains were kept. Every CDR3 protein is listed once, alongside the most common genes and DNA of its rows. TCRdb, not the original authors, processed these V and J calls. The table for this sample lists about 370,000 distinct CDR3 sequences; about 16% of them were counted only once. Of the sample, around a fifth falls within the top ten clones.

This entry is derived from a study of regulatory T cells in long-lasting Graves disease (dated by TCRdb to the early 2020s). Looking at the study overall: Newly diagnosed Graves' disease patients had taken antithyroid drugs for less than 3 months. A total of 35 or so samples underwent TCR sequencing: around 13 from persistent and around 20 from newly diagnosed Graves' disease patients. The study was registered as a clinical trial and conducted in China. Patients with persistent Graves' disease were compared with patients with newly diagnosed Graves' disease using TCR sequencing and RNA sequencing of peripheral blood. General conclusions and limits of the study: As a limitation, the authors acknowledged that the small sample size may reduce accuracy. Lower TCR Shannon entropy and fewer highly expanded clones were observed in persistent Graves' disease patients than in newly diagnosed patients, which suggested clonal expansion. Sequencing and analysis were limited to the TCR beta chain. Because the primary lesion, thyroid tissue, could not be accessed, the study looked at peripheral blood alone. A larger number of public clonotypes was shared among persistent patients (2,741) than among newly diagnosed patients (approximately 930).

The clonotype was recovered from a female donor with Graves disease. The material was peripheral blood mononuclear cells (PBMCs), obtained at new diagnosis, from a patient treated with antithyroid drugs.

CDR3 reads: CSAPRLLAGDLSADTQYF. In nucleotides, the sequence is TGCAGTGCTCCCCGCTTACTAGCGGGGGACCTTTCAGCGGATACGCAGTATTTT. This receptor chain uses TRBV20-1 and TRBJ2-3, and 11 junctional nucleotides match TRBD2. From a lookup of the germline V gene (reference sequence), CDR1 and CDR2 are DFQATT and SNEGSKA. Trimming leaves V shorter by 5 bases and J shorter by 6 bases, with the junction holding 19 bases beyond the gene matches. Measured from the cysteine to the phenylalanine, the CDR3 is 18 residues long. Solely the CDR3 DNA is kept, with 54 bases framed from the first base.